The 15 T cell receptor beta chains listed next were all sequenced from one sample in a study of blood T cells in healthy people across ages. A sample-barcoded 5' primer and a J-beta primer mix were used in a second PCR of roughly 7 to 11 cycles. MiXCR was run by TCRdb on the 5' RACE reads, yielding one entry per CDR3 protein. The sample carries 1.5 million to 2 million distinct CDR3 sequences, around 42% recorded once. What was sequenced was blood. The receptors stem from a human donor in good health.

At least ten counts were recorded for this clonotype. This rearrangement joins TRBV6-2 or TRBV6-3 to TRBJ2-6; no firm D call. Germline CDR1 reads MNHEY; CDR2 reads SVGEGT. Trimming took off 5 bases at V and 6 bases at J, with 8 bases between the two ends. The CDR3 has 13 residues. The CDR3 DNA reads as TGTGCCAGCAGTCAAGGGTTGGCCAACGTCCTGACTTTC. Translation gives CASSQGLANVLTF.

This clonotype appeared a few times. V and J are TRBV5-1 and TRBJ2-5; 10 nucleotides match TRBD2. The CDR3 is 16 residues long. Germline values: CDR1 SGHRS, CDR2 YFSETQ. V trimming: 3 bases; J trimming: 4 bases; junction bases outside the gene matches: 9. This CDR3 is CASSSQSGLASETQYF. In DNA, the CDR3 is TGCGCCAGCAGCTCTCAATCGGGACTAGCGTCAGAGACCCAGTACTTC.

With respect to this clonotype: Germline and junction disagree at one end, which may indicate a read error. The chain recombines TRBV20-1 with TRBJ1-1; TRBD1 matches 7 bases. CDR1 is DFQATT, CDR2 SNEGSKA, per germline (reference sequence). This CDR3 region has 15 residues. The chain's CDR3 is CSALGSTGLDTEAFF. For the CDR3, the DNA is TGCAGTGCACTAGGCTCGACAGGGCTAGACACTGAGGCTTTCTTT.

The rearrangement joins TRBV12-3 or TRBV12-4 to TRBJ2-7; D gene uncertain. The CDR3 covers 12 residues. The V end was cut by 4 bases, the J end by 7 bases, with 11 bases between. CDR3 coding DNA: TGTGCCAGCAGTTCCCTGTTCCTAGAGCAGTACTTC. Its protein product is CASSSLFLEQYF.

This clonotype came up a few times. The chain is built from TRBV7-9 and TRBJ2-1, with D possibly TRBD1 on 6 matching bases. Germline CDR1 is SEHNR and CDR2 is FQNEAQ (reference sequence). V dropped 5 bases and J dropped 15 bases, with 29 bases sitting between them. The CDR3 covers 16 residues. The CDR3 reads CASSLDSRPSIRFGFF. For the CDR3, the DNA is TGTGCCAGCAGCCTGGACAGCCGCCCGTCAATAAGGTTTGGGTTCTTC.

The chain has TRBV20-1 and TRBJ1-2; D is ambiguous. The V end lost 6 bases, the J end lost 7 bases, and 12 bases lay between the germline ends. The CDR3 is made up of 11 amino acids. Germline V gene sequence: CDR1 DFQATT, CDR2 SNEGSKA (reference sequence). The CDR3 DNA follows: TGCAGTGCCCGGGTAGACGCTGGCTACACCTTC. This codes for CSARVDAGYTF.

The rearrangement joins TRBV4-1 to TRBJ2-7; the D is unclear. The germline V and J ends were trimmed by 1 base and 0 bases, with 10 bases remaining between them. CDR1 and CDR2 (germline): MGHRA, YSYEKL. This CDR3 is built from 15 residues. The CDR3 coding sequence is TGCGCCAGCAGCCAAGTAAACGGTCCCTCCTACGAGCAGTACTTC. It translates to CASSQVNGPSYEQYF.

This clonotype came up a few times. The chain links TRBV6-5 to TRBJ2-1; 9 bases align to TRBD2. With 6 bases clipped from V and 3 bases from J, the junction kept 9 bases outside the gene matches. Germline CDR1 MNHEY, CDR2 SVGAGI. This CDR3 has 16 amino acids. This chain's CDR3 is CASSRSSGAGYNEQFF. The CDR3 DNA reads TGTGCCAGCAGCCGATCTAGCGGGGCGGGCTACAATGAGCAGTTCTTC.

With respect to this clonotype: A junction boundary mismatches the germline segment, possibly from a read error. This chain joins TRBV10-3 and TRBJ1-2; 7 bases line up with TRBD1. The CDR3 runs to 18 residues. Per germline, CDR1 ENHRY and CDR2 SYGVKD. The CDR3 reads CAVSASSGTAPTNYGYTF. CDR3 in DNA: TGTGCCGTCAGCGCCAGCTCCGGGACAGCCCCTACAAACTATGGCTACACCTTC.

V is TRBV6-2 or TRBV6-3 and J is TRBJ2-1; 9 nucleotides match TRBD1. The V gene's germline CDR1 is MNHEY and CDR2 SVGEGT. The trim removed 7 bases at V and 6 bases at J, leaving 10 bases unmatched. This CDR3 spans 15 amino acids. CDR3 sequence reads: CASTIQGAPRNEQFF. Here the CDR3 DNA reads TGTGCCAGCACTATACAGGGGGCGCCGCGCAATGAGCAGTTCTTC.

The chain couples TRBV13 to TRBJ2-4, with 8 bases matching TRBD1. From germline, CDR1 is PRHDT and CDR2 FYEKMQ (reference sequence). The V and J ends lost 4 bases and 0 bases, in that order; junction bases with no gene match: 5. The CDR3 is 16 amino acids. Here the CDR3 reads CASSSGDRLAKNIQYF. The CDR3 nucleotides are TGTGCCAGCAGCTCGGGGGACAGGCTAGCCAAAAACATTCAGTACTTC.

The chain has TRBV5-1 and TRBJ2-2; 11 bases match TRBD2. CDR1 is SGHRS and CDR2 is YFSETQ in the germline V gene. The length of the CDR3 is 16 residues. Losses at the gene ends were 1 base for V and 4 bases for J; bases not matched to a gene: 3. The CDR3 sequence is CASSLQLAGATGELFF. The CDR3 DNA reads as TGCGCCAGCAGCTTGCAACTAGCGGGGGCCACCGGGGAGCTGTTTTTT.

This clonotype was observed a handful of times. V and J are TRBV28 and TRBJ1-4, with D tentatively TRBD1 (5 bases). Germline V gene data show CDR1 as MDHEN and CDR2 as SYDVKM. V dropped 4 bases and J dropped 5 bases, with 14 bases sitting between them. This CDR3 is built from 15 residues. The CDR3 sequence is CASSSHQTVNEKLFF. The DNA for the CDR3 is TGTGCCAGCAGTTCTCACCAGACAGTGAATGAAAAACTGTTTTTT. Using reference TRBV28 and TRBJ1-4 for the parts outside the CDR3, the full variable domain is DVKVTQSSRYLVKRTGEKVFLECVQDMDHENMFWYRQDPGLGLRLIYFSYDVKMKEKGDIPEGYSVSREKKERFSLILESASTNQTSMYLCASSSHQTVNEKLFFGSGTQLSVL.

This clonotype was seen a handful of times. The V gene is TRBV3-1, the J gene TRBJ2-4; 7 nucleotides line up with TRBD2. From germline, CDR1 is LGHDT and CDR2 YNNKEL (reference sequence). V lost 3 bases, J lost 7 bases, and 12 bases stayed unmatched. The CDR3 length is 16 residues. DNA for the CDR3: TGTGCCAGCAGCCACGCCCAGGGAGGGGAGCGCAACATTCAGTACTTC. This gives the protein CASSHAQGGERNIQYF.

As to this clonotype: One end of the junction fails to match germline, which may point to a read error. The CDR3 reads CASSRGGALNLDSYDEQFF. CDR3 DNA sequence: TGTGCCAGCAGTCGCGGGGGAGCGCTGAATTTGGACTCCTACGATGAGCAGTTCTTC. The chain carries TRBV6-1 and TRBJ2-1; 7 nucleotides agree with TRBD2. The CDR3 is 19 residues long. Germline V gene data show CDR1 as MNHNS and CDR2 as SASEGT.